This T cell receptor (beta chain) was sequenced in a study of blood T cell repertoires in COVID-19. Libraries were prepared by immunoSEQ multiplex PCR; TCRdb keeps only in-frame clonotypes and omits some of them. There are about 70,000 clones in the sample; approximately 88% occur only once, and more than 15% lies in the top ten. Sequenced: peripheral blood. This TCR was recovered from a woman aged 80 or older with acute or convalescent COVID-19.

The CDR3 nucleotides are TGTGCCAGCAGCTTAAGCAGTACAGACTCACCCCTCCACTTT. Translating it yields CASSLSSTDSPLHF. The chain uses TRBV11-2 and TRBJ1-6; no clear D. CDR1 and CDR2 (germline): SGHAT, FQNNGV. CDR3 length equals 14 residues. Trimming took 2 bases from V and 10 from J, leaving 12 bases between them.